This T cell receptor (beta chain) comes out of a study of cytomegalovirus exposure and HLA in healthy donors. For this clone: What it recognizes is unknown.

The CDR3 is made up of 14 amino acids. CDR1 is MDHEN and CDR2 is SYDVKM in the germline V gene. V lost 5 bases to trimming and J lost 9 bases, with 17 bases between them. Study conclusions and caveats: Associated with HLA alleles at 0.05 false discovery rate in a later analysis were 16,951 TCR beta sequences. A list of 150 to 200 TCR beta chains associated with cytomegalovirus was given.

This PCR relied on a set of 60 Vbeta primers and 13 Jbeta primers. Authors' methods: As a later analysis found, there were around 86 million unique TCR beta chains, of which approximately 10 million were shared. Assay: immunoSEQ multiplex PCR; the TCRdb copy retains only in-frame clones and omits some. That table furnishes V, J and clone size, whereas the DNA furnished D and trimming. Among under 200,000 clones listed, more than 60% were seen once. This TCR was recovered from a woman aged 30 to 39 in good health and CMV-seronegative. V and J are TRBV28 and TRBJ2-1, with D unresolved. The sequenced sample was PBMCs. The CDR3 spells CASSLGTTHGEQFF. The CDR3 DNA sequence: TGTGCCAGCAGTCTCGGAACTACCCACGGTGAGCAGTTCTTC.